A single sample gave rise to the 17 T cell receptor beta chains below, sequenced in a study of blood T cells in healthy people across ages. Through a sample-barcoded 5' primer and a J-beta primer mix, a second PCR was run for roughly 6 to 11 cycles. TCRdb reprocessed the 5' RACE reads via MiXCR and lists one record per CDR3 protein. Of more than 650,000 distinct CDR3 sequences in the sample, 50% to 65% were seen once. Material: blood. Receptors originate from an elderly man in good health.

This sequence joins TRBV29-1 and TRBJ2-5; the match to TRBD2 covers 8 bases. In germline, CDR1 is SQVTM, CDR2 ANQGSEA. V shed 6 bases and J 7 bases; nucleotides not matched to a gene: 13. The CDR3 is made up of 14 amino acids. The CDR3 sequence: CSVGGLASFWTQYF. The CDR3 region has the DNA TGCAGCGTCGGCGGACTAGCTTCCTTTTGGACCCAGTACTTC.

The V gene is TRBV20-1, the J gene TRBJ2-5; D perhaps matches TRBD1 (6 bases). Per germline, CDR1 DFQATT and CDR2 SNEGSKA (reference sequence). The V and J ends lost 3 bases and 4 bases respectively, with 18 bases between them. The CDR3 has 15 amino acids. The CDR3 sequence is CSASPFQTGSETQYF. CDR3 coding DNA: TGCAGTGCTAGTCCCTTCCAAACAGGGTCAGAGACCCAGTACTTC.

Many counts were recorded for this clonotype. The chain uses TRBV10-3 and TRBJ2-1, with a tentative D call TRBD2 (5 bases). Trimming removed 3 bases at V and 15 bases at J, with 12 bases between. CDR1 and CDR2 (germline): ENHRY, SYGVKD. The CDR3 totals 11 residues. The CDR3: CAISEIRTLFF. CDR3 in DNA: TGTGCCATCAGTGAAATCCGGACTTTGTTCTTC.

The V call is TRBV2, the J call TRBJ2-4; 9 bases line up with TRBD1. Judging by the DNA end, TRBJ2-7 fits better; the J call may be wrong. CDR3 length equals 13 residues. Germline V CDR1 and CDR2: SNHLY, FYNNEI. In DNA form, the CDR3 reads TGTGCCAACACAGGGGGCGCCTCCTACGAGCAGTACTTC. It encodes CANTGGASYEQYF.

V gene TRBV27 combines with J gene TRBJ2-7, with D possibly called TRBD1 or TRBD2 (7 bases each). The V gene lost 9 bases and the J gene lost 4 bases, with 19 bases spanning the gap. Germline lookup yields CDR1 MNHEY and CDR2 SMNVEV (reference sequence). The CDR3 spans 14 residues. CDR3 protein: CASSTRRGGYEQYF. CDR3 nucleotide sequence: TGTGCCAGTAGTACCCGCAGGGGGGGGTACGAGCAGTACTTC.

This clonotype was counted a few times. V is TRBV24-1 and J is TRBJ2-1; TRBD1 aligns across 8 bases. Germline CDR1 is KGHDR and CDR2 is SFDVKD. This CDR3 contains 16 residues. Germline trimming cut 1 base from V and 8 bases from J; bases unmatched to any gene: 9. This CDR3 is CATSDFPRTGMDEQFF. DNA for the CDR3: TGTGCCACCAGTGATTTCCCGAGGACAGGGATGGATGAGCAGTTCTTC.

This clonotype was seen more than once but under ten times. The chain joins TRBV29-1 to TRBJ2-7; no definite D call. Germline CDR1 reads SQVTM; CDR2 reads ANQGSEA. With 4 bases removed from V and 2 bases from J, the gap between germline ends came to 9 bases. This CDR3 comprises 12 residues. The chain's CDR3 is CSVGVRTYEQYF. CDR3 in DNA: TGCAGCGTTGGGGTTCGCACCTACGAGCAGTACTTC.

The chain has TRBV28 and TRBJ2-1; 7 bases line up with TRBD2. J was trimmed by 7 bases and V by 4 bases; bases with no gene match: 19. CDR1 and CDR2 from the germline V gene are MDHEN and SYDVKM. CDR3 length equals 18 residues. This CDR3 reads CASSSLGGSRGVGNEQFF. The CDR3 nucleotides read TGTGCCAGCAGTTCTCTTGGGGGTAGCCGGGGGGTGGGGAATGAGCAGTTCTTC. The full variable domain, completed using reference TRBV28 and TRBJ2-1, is DVKVTQSSRYLVKRTGEKVFLECVQDMDHENMFWYRQDPGLGLRLIYFSYDVKMKEKGDIPEGYSVSREKKERFSLILESASTNQTSMYLCASSSLGGSRGVGNEQFFGPGTRLTVL.

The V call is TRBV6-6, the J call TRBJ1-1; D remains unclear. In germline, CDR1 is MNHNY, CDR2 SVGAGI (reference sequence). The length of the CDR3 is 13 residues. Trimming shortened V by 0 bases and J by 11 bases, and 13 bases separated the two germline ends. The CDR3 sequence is CASSYSRGSWAFF. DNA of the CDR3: TGTGCCAGCAGTTACTCGAGAGGGAGTTGGGCTTTCTTT.

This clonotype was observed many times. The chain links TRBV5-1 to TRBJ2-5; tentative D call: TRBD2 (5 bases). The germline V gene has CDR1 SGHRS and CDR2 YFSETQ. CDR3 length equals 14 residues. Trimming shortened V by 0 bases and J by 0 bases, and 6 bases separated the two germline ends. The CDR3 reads CASSLGLNQETQYF. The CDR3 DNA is TGCGCCAGCAGCTTGGGACTAAACCAAGAGACCCAGTACTTC. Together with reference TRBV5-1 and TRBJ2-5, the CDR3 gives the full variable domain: KAGVTQTPRYLIKTRGQQVTLSCSPISGHRSVSWYQQTPGQGLQFLFEYFSETQRNKGNFPGRFSGRQFSNSRSEMNVSTLELGDSALYLCASSLGLNQETQYFGPGTRLLVL.

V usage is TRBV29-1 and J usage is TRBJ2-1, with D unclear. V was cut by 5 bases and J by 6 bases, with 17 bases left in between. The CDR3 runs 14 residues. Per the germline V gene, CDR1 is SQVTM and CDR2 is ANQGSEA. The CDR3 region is CSVSYSLVPNEQFF. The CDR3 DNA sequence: TGCAGCGTTAGTTACAGTCTGGTTCCCAATGAGCAGTTCTTC.

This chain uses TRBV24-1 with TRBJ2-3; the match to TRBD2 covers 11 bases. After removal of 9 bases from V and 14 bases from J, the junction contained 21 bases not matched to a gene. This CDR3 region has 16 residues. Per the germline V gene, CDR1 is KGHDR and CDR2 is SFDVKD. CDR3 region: CATGVTGTSGGRDAYF. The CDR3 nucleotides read TGTGCCACCGGTGTTACCGGGACTAGCGGTGGCAGAGACGCGTATTTT.

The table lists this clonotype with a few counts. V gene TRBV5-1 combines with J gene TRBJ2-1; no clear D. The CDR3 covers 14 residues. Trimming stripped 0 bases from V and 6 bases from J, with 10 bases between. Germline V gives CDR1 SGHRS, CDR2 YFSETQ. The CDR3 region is CASSLGVDRNEQFF. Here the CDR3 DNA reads TGCGCCAGCAGCTTGGGAGTAGATCGCAATGAGCAGTTCTTC.

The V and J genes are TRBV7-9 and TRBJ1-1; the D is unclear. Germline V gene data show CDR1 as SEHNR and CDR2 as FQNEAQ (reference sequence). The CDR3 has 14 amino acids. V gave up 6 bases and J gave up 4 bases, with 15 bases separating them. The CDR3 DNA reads TGTGCCAGCAGGCCAGATCCCTGGGGCACTGAAGCTTTCTTT. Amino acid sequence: CASRPDPWGTEAFF.

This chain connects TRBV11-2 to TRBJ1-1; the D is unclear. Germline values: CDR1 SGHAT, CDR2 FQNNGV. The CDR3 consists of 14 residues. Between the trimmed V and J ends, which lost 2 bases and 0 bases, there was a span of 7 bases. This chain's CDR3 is CASSLPVMNTEAFF. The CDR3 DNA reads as TGTGCCAGCAGCTTACCAGTGATGAACACTGAAGCTTTCTTT. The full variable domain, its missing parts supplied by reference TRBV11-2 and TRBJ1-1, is EAGVAQSPRYKIIEKRQSVAFWCNPISGHATLYWYQQILGQGPKLLIQFQNNGVVDDSQLPKDRFSAERLKGVDSTLKIQPAKLEDSAVYLCASSLPVMNTEAFFGQGTRLTVV.

For the CDR3, the DNA is TGTGCCAGCAGCGGTAGCGGGAGGTCCCAAGAGACCCAGTACTTC. As protein: CASSGSGRSQETQYF. V gene TRBV11-2 combines with J gene TRBJ2-4; 10 nucleotides align to TRBD2. The J call may be wrong; the DNA end is better matched by TRBJ2-5. This CDR3 comprises 15 residues. Germline CDR1 SGHAT, CDR2 FQNNGV.

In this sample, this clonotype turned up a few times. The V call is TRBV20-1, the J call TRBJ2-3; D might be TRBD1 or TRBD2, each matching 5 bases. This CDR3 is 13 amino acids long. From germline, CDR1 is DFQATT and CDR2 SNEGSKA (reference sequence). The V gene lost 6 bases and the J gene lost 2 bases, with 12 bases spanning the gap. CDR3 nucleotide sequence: TGCAGTGCAGAGAGGGACCCCACAGATACGCAGTATTTT. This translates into CSAERDPTDTQYF.